This TCR beta chain was recorded in a study of blood T cell repertoires in COVID-19. Study context: The United States, Italy and Spain provided the acute and convalescent COVID-19 samples. From T cells, B-cell-depleted T cells, or PBMCs came the material, which was cDNA or gDNA.

V was pared by 2 bases and J by 6 bases, with 10 bases between. The CDR3 length is 13 residues. The germline gives CDR1 ENHRY, CDR2 SYGVKD. The protocol was immunoSEQ multiplex PCR, while the TCRdb copy is restricted to in-frame clones and leaves out a portion. Counted here are approximately 240,000 clones, more than 60% occurring once; the ten biggest clones make up roughly 4%. The rearrangement joins TRBV10-3 to TRBJ1-2, with D maybe TRBD1 (5 bases). Material for sequencing was peripheral blood. This TCR came from a woman between 40 and 50 years old with active or convalescent COVID-19. CDR3 sequence: CAISELTGDGYTF. DNA for the CDR3: TGTGCCATCAGTGAGCTCACAGGTGATGGCTACACCTTC.